This T cell receptor beta chain derives from a study of technical replicates of blood from several donors. Measured with immunoSEQ multiplex PCR; TCRdb has only the in-frame clones, and not every one. The sample shows over 65,000 clones, nearly 98% of them seen only once. Sequenced input: T cells isolated from PBMCs. The sequence derives from a human donor in good health.

The CDR3 reads CASSLETTTQYF. CDR3 coding DNA: TGTGCCAGCAGCTTGGAAACAACTACGCAGTATTTT. The V gene is TRBV5-6, the J gene TRBJ2-3; D is uncertain. CDR1 and CDR2 (germline): SGHDT, YYEEEE. With 0 bases removed from V and 8 bases from J, the gap between germline ends came to 7 bases. The CDR3 runs 12 residues.